This TCR beta chain was recorded in a study of shared clonotypes between healthy human individuals. About the study: Three plates each covered CD4 naive and memory; CD8 naive two, CD8 memory one.

Assay: immunoSEQ multiplex PCR; the TCRdb copy retains only in-frame clones and omits some. Found here are about 2 million clones, approximately 94% of them singletons; the top ten hold about 1.1%. The CDR3 has 15 amino acids. Germline V gene sequence: CDR1 MNHEY, CDR2 SVGAGI. The ends were cut back, 7 bases at V and 1 base at J, with 16 bases in the middle. With regard to this clone: Its specificity is not known.

Study-level findings and limits: Among donors, sharing of clonotypes was expected to be affected by sequencing depth.

CD45RO-negative CD8 cells positively selected for CCR7 made up the naive population, which excluded terminally differentiated effector memory CD45RA+ cells. This sequence joins TRBV6-5 and TRBJ1-1, with D perhaps TRBD1 (5 bases). This clonotype originated in a man aged 18 to 30 in good health. The source material was naive CD8+ T cells sorted from blood. CDR3 region: CASTQVWGGNTEAFF. Here the CDR3 DNA reads TGTGCCAGCACCCAAGTTTGGGGGGGGAACACTGAAGCTTTCTTT.